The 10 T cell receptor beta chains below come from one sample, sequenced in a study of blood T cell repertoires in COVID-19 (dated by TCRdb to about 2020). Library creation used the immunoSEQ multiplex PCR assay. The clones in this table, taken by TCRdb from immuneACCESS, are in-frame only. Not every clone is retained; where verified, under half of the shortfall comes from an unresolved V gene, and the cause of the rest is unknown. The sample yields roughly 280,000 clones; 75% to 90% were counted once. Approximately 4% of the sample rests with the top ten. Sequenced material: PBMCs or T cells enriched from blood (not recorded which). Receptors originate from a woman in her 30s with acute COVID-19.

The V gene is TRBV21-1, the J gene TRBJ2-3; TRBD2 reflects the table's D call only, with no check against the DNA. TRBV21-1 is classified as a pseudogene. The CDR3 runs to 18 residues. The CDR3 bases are TGTGCCAGCAGCACCCCAGAACGAAGACTAAAAAACACAGATACGCAGTATTTT. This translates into CASSTPERRLKNTDTQYF.

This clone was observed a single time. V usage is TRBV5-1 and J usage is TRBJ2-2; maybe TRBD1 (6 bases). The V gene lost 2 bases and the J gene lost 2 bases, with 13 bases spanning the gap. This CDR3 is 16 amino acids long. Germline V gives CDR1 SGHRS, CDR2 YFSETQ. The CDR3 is CASSFSTGSNTGELFF. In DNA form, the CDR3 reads TGCGCCAGCAGCTTTTCGACAGGTAGTAACACCGGGGAGCTGTTTTTT.

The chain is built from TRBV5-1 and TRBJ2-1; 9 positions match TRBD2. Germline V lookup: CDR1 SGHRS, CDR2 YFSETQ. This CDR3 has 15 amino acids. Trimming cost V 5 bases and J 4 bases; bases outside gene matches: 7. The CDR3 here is CASRLSGSLYNEQFF. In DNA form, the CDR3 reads TGCGCCAGCAGACTTAGCGGGAGCCTTTACAATGAGCAGTTCTTC. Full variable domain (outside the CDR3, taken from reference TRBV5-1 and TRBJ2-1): KAGVTQTPRYLIKTRGQQVTLSCSPISGHRSVSWYQQTPGQGLQFLFEYFSETQRNKGNFPGRFSGRQFSNSRSEMNVSTLELGDSALYLCASRLSGSLYNEQFFGPGTRLTVL.

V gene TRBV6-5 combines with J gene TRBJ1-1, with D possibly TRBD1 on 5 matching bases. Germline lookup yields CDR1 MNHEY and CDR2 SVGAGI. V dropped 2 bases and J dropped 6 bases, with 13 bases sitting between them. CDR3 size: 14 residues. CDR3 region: CASSYNRGGPEAFF. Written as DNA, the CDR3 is TGTGCCAGCAGTTACAATAGGGGAGGGCCTGAAGCTTTCTTT.

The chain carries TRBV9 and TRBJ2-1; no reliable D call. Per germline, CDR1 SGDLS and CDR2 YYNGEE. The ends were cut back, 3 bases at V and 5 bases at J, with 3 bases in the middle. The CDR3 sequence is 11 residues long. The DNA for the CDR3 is TGTGCCAGCAGCGCCAACAATGAGCAGTTCTTC. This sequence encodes CASSANNEQFF.

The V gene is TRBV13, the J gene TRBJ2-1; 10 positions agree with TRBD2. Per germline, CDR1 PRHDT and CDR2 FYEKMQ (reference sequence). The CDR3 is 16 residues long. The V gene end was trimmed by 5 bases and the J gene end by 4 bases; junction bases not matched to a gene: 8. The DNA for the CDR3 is TGTGCCAGCAGCGCCCAGCGGGAGGGCCGGTACAATGAGCAGTTCTTC. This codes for CASSAQREGRYNEQFF.

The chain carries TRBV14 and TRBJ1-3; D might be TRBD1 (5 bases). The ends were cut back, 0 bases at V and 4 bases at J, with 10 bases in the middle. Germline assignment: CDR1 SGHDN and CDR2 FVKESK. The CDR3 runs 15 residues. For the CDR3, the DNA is TGTGCCAGCAGCCAAGACAGGGTTTGGGGAAACACCATATATTTT. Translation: CASSQDRVWGNTIYF.

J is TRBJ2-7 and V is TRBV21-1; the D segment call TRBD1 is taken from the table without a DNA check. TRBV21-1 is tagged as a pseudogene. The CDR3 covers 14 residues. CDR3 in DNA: TGTGCCAGCAGCAAATCCAGGGACTCCTACGAGCAGTACTTC. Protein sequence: CASSKSRDSYEQYF.

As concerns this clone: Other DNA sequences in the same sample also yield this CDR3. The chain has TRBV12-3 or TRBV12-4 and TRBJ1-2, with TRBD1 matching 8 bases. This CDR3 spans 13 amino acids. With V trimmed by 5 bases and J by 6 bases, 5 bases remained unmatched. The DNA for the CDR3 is TGTGCCAGCAGTCTTGGGACAGGCGATGGCTACACCTTC. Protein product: CASSLGTGDGYTF.

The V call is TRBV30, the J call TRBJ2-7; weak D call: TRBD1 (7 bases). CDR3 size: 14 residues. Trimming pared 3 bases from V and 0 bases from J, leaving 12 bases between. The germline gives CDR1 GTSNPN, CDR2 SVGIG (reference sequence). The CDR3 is CAWSAGQFSYEQYF. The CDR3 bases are TGTGCCTGGAGCGCGGGACAGTTCTCCTACGAGCAGTACTTC.